These T cell receptor beta chains were read from a single sample in a study of cytomegalovirus exposure and HLA in healthy donors. Clones were read by immunoSEQ multiplex PCR, and TCRdb kept only the in-frame ones, dropping some. The sample shows 120,000 to 150,000 clones, 70% to 90% of them seen only once. The material sequenced was PBMCs. These receptors came from a woman aged 40 to 49 in good health and CMV-seropositive. Each CDR3 is given with its conserved first and last residue.

v_gene: TRBV7-8; j_gene: TRBJ2-2; CDR3aa: CASSLNPVNTGELFF
v_gene: TRBV7-2; j_gene: TRBJ2-2; CDR3aa: CASSWTGTSSGGELFF
v_gene: TRBV28; j_gene: TRBJ1-2; CDR3aa: CASSLIQGGYTF
v_gene: TRBV6-4; j_gene: TRBJ2-3; CDR3aa: CASSEGGATGTQYF
v_gene: TRBV30; j_gene: TRBJ1-1; CDR3aa: CAWRETGSNTEAFF
v_gene: TRBV27; j_gene: TRBJ1-5; CDR3aa: CASSLARKNQPQHF
v_gene: TRBV19; j_gene: TRBJ2-1; CDR3aa: CASSRGGPYNEQFF
v_gene: TRBV7-9; j_gene: TRBJ2-7; CDR3aa: CASSPPRTSRPEQYF
v_gene: TRBV6-6; j_gene: TRBJ2-1; CDR3aa: CASKGERSYNEQFF
v_gene: TRBV7-9; j_gene: TRBJ2-3; CDR3aa: CASSPGTDTDTQYF
v_gene: TRBV13; j_gene: TRBJ1-3; CDR3aa: CASSPTGAGNTIYF
v_gene: TRBV15; j_gene: TRBJ2-1; CDR3aa: CATSGGRYNEQFF
v_gene: TRBV9; j_gene: TRBJ2-4; CDR3aa: CASSVDPNLAGGKNIQYF
v_gene: TRBV18; j_gene: TRBJ2-3; CDR3aa: CASSPRAGDTDTQYF
v_gene: TRBV14; j_gene: TRBJ2-1; CDR3aa: CASSQLVSAYNEQFF
v_gene: TRBV6-1; j_gene: TRBJ2-7; CDR3aa: CASSETGGSDEQYF
v_gene: TRBV10-3; j_gene: TRBJ2-1; CDR3aa: CASGTSVDVEQFF
v_gene: TRBV18; j_gene: TRBJ2-6; CDR3aa: CASSPNRSPGANVLTF
v_gene: TRBV6-5; j_gene: TRBJ1-6; CDR3aa: CASSRGGSNSPLHF
v_gene: TRBV4-1; j_gene: TRBJ1-5; CDR3aa: CASSQDGNWPGPQHF
v_gene: TRBV10-3; j_gene: NA; CDR3aa: CAISEPGSYYEQYF
v_gene: TRBV7-9; j_gene: TRBJ1-4; CDR3aa: CSSSEGASNEKLFF
v_gene: TRBV10-3; j_gene: TRBJ2-5; CDR3aa: CATRVGRGGRGETQYF
v_gene: TRBV4-1; j_gene: TRBJ1-3; CDR3aa: CASSQDPGGGLSGNTIYF
v_gene: TRBV9; j_gene: TRBJ2-2; CDR3aa: CASSSLGTTGELFF
v_gene: TRBV6-1; j_gene: TRBJ1-2; CDR3aa: CASSEISYGYTF
v_gene: TRBV11-2; j_gene: TRBJ2-7; CDR3aa: CASSLPTGGNEQYF
v_gene: TRBV28; j_gene: TRBJ1-2; CDR3aa: CASIYGGSANYGYTF
v_gene: TRBV4-2; j_gene: TRBJ2-7; CDR3aa: CASSRPGDRERYEQYF
v_gene: TRBV6-1; j_gene: TRBJ1-1; CDR3aa: CASSETSPRTEAFF
v_gene: TRBV7-3; j_gene: TRBJ2-1; CDR3aa: CASSLSGTRDNEQFF
v_gene: TRBV7-2; j_gene: TRBJ2-7; CDR3aa: CASSLIGRILYEQYF
v_gene: TRBV9; j_gene: TRBJ2-3; CDR3aa: CASSMHLGLAGDTDTQYF
v_gene: TRBV6-6; j_gene: TRBJ1-6; CDR3aa: CASSYADSSGSPLHF
v_gene: TRBV27; j_gene: TRBJ2-1; CDR3aa: CASSLYVGTTYNEQFF
v_gene: TRBV2; j_gene: TRBJ2-3; CDR3aa: CASSPTGDQQYF
v_gene: TRBV19; j_gene: TRBJ2-1; CDR3aa: CASRSSYNEQFF
v_gene: TRBV6-5; j_gene: TRBJ2-7; CDR3aa: CAVTALSYEQYF